The rows below give T cell receptor beta chains drawn from one sample of a study of a mutant IDH1 vaccine in newly diagnosed glioma. Here immunoSEQ multiplex PCR was the method, and the copy in TCRdb shows in-frame clones only, minus some. The sample consists of around 54,000 clones, more than 75% of them appearing once. Their target antigens are unknown. Specimen: PBMCs, collected from a glioma patient whose treatment included an IDH1 peptide vaccine. These receptor sequences come from a man between 40 and 49 years old with glioma. Both conserved end residues are part of each CDR3. A D gene is named only where the DNA matches it firmly. Clone size is shown for a subset of rows, as once, few, many or a class of expanded clone.

v_call	j_call	clone_size	d_call	cdr3_aa	cdr3_nt
TRBV5-1	TRBJ1-4	NA	NA	CASSISATNEKLFF	TGCGCCAGCAGCATTTCTGCAACTAATGAAAAACTGTTTTTT
TRBV5-8	TRBJ2-5	NA	NA	CASSLLAGGETQYF	TGTGCCAGCAGCTTGTTGGCGGGCGGAGAGACCCAGTACTTC
TRBV7-9	TRBJ1-5	NA	NA	CASSLDNSYQPQHF	TGTGCCAGCAGCTTAGATAACAGTTATCAGCCCCAGCATTTT
TRBV4-2	TRBJ2-3	NA	NA	CASRGGRGPDTQYF	TGTGCCAGCAGAGGGGGGAGGGGGCCAGATACGCAGTATTTT
TRBV9	TRBJ2-7	NA	NA	CASSPGTQSYEQYF	TGTGCCAGCAGCCCAGGGACGCAGTCCTACGAGCAGTACTTC
TRBV4-2	TRBJ2-2	NA	NA	CASSQDRPRTGTGELFF	TGTGCCAGCAGCCAAGATCGTCCCCGCACAGGGACCGGGGAGCTGTTTTTT
TRBV13	TRBJ2-5	NA	TRBD2	CASSLSLGTSGLKTQYF	TGTGCCAGCAGCTTAAGTCTCGGGACTAGCGGTTTGAAGACCCAGTACTTC
TRBV12-5	TRBJ2-1	NA	TRBD2	CASGQGLAGGEQFF	TGTGCTAGTGGACAGGGACTAGCGGGAGGTGAGCAGTTCTTC
TRBV5-5	TRBJ1-5	NA	NA	CASSLGQGYGLNQPQHF	TGTGCCAGCAGCTTGGGGCAGGGTTATGGCCTCAATCAGCCCCAGCATTTT
TRBV2	TRBJ2-7	NA	TRBD2	CASSEAARRGDPYEQYF	TGTGCCAGCAGTGAAGCGGCTCGGCGGGGGGACCCTTACGAGCAGTACTTC
TRBV7-7	TRBJ2-5	few	TRBD1	CASSLGWTGQETQYF	TGTGCCAGCAGCTTGGGATGGACAGGGCAAGAGACCCAGTACTTC
TRBV9	TRBJ2-7	once	NA	CASSLLWGPPDDEQYF	TGTGCCAGCTCCTTACTCTGGGGGCCCCCAGATGACGAGCAGTACTTC
TRBV2	TRBJ2-7	NA	TRBD2	CARKRVGAGNEQYF	TGTGCCCGCAAAAGGGTGGGAGCGGGAAACGAGCAGTACTTC
TRBV4-1	TRBJ1-4	NA	TRBD1	CASSPIGQGSEKLFF	TGCGCCAGCAGCCCAATAGGACAGGGGAGTGAAAAACTGTTTTTT
TRBV19	TRBJ2-3	NA	NA	CASKTGRGTDTQYF	TGTGCCAGCAAAACGGGCCGCGGCACAGATACGCAGTATTTT
TRBV6-5	TRBJ2-7	NA	NA	CASNPAGRRGEQYF	TGTGCCAGCAATCCGGCGGGTCGACGGGGAGAGCAGTACTTC
TRBV9	TRBJ2-1	NA	TRBD2	CASSPRTSGSVFDEQFF	TGTGCCAGCAGCCCCCGGACTAGCGGGAGTGTTTTTGATGAGCAGTTCTTC
TRBV6-6	TRBJ1-4	NA	NA	CASSNHRNEKLFF	TGTGCCAGCAGTAACCACAGGAATGAAAAACTGTTTTTT
TRBV19	TRBJ2-4	once	NA	CASSRVGLDIQYF	TGTGCCAGTAGTCGGGTGGGTTTGGACATTCAGTACTTC
TRBV7-9	TRBJ1-1	NA	NA	CASNPPASRTEAFF	TGTGCCAGCAACCCCCCGGCCTCGCGCACTGAAGCTTTCTTT
TRBV29-1	TRBJ2-1	NA	NA	CSVSGTSANEQFF	TGCAGCGTTTCCGGGACGTCCGCCAATGAGCAGTTCTTC
TRBV7-9	TRBJ2-7	NA	NA	CASSFTGQGSGTPQDEQYF	TGTGCCAGCAGCTTTACGGGACAGGGTAGCGGGACTCCCCAGGACGAGCAGTACTTC
TRBV5-1	TRBJ2-2	NA	NA	CATSSRAGELFF	TGCGCCACCTCTAGTAGGGCCGGGGAGCTGTTTTTT
TRBV7-2	TRBJ2-1	NA	NA	CASSRVGQGSYNEQFF	TGTGCCAGCAGTAGAGTTGGCCAAGGCTCCTACAATGAGCAGTTCTTC
TRBV23-1	TRBJ2-1	NA	NA	CASKGTNNEQFF	TGCGCCAGTAAAGGCACAAACAATGAGCAGTTCTTC
TRBV6-6	TRBJ2-3	NA	TRBD2	CAIRTSGTDTQYF	TGTGCCATCAGGACTAGCGGGACCGATACGCAGTATTTT
TRBV19	TRBJ2-3	NA	TRBD2	CASSIVAGGTDTQYF	TGTGCCAGTAGTATAGTAGCGGGAGGCACAGATACGCAGTATTTT
TRBV2	TRBJ2-2	NA	TRBD2	CASSATSGRAYTGELFF	TGTGCCAGCAGTGCGACTAGCGGGAGGGCCTACACCGGGGAGCTGTTTTTT
TRBV6-5	TRBJ1-2	NA	TRBD1	CASSSPRTGTNYGYTF	TGTGCCAGCAGTTCCCCACGGACAGGGACTAACTATGGCTACACCTTC
TRBV10-1	TRBJ1-1	NA	NA	CARPWPNTEAFF	TGCGCCCGTCCCTGGCCGAACACTGAAGCTTTCTTT
TRBV6-1	TRBJ1-5	few	NA	CASQGSYSNQPQHF	TGTGCCAGTCAGGGATCGTATAGCAATCAGCCCCAGCATTTT
TRBV13	TRBJ2-1	NA	NA	CASSTGIYNEQFF	TGTGCCAGCAGCACAGGTATCTACAATGAGCAGTTCTTC
TRBV27	TRBJ1-1	NA	NA	CASSLGGNTEAFF	TGTGCCAGCAGTTTGGGAGGGAACACTGAAGCTTTCTTT
TRBV13	TRBJ1-1	NA	TRBD1	CASSLEVRDSSEAFF	TGTGCCAGCAGCTTAGAGGTCCGGGACAGCTCTGAAGCTTTCTTT
TRBV6-1	TRBJ1-3	NA	NA	CASSDWQGQSGNTIYF	TGTGCCAGCAGTGACTGGCAGGGTCAATCTGGAAACACCATATATTTT
TRBV7-2	TRBJ2-3	NA	NA	CASSLILLSATSTDTQYF	TGTGCCAGCAGCTTAATCCTCCTTAGCGCTACTAGCACAGATACGCAGTATTTT
TRBV6-6	TRBJ2-7	NA	TRBD1	CASKTGASYEQYF	TGTGCCAGCAAGACAGGGGCCTCCTACGAGCAGTACTTC
TRBV4-3	TRBJ2-2	NA	NA	CASSQDFQGGELFF	TGCGCCAGCAGCCAAGATTTCCAGGGGGGGGAGCTGTTTTTT
TRBV7-9	TRBJ1-3	few	TRBD1	CASSHRQGTGNTIYF	TGTGCCAGCAGCCATCGACAGGGTACGGGAAACACCATATATTTT
TRBV4-1	TRBJ1-4	NA	TRBD1	CASSQVDRGLLMKKLFF	TGCGCCAGCAGCCAGGTGGACAGGGGGCTCCTAATGAAAAAACTGTTTTTT